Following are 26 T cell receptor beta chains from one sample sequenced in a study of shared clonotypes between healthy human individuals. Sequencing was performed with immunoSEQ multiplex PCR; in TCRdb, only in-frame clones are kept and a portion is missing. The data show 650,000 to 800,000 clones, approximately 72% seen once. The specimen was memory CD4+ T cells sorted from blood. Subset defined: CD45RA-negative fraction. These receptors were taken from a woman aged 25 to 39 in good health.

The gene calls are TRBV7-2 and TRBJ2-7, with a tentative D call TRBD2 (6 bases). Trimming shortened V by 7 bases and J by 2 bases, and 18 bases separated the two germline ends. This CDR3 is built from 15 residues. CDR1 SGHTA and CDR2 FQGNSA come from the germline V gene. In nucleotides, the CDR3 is TGTGCCAGCATCGCTTCCGGAGGGATGCCCTACGAGCAGTACTTC. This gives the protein CASIASGGMPYEQYF.

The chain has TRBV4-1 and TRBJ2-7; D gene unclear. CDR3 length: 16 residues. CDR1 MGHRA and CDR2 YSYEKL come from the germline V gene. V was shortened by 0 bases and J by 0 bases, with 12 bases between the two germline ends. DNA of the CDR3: TGCGCCAGCAGCCAAGAAGGCGGCAAAAACTCCTACGAGCAGTACTTC. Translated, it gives CASSQEGGKNSYEQYF.

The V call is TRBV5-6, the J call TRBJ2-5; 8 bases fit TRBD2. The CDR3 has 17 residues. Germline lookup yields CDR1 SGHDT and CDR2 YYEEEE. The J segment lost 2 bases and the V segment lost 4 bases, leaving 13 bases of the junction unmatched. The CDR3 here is CASSRGLIAGRQETQYF. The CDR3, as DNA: TGTGCCAGCAGCAGGGGGTTAATAGCGGGGAGGCAAGAGACCCAGTACTTC.

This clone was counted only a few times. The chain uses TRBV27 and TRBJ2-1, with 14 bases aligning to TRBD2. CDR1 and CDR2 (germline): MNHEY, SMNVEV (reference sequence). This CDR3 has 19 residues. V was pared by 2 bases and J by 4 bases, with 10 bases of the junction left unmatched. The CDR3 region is CASSLAGTSGRSWYNEQFF. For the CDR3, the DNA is TGTGCCAGCAGTTTAGCAGGGACTAGCGGGAGAAGTTGGTACAATGAGCAGTTCTTC.

CDR3 loop: CASSLERAGTDTQYF. The CDR3 DNA is TGTGCCAGCAGCTTAGAAAGGGCGGGCACAGATACGCAGTATTTT. The V call is TRBV13, the J call TRBJ2-3; no reliable D call. CDR1 PRHDT and CDR2 FYEKMQ come from the germline V gene (reference sequence). CDR3 size: 15 residues. Trimming pared 1 base from V and 1 base from J, leaving 9 bases between.

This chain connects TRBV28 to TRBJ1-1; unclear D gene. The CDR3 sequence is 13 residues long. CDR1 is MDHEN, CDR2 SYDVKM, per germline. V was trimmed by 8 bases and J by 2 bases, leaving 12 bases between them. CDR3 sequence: CASLIGLNTEAFF. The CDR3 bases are TGTGCCAGCCTAATCGGATTAAACACTGAAGCTTTCTTT.

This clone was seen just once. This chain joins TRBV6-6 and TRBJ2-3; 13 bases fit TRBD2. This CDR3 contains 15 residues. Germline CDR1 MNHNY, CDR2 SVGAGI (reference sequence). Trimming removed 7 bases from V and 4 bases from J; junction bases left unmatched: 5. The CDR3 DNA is TGTGCCAGCACAGGGACTAGCGGGACCGCAGATACGCAGTATTTT. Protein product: CASTGTSGTADTQYF.

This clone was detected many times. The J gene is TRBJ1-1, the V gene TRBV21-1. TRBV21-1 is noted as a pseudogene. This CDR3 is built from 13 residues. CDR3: CASSIEGYTEAFF. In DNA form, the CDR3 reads TGTGCCAGCAGCATAGAGGGGTACACTGAAGCTTTCTTT.

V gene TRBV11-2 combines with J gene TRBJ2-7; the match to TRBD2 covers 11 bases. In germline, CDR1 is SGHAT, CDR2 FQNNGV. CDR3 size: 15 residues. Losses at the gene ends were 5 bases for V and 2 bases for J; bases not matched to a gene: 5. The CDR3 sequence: CASSPRLAGTYEQYF. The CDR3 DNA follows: TGTGCCAGCAGCCCACGACTAGCGGGAACCTACGAGCAGTACTTC.

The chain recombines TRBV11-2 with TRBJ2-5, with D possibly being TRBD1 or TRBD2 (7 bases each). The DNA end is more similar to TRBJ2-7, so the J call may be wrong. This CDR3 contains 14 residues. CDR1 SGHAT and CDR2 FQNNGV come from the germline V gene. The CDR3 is CASSPSGTAYEQYF. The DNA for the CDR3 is TGTGCCAGCAGCCCGAGCGGGACAGCCTACGAGCAGTACTTC.

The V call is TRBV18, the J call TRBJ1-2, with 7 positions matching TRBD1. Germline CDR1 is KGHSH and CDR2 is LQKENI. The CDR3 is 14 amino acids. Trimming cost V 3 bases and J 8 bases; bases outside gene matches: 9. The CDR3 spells CASSPGTERLGYTF. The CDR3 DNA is TGTGCCAGCTCACCCGGGACAGAGAGGCTCGGCTACACCTTC.

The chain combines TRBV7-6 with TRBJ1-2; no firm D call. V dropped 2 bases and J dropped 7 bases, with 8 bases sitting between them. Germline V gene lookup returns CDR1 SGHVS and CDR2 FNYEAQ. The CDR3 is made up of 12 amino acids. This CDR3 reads CASSLPGIGYTF. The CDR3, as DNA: TGTGCCAGCAGCTTACCGGGAATTGGCTACACCTTC.

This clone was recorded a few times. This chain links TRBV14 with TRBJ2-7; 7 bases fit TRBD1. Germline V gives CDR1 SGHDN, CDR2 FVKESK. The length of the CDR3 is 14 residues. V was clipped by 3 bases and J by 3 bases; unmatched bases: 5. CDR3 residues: CASSHPQGVYEQYF. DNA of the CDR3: TGTGCCAGCAGCCATCCCCAGGGGGTCTACGAGCAGTACTTC.

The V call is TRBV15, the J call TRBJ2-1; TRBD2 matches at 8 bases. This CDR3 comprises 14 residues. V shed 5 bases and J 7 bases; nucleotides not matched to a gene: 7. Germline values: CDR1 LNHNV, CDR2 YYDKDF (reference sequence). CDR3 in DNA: TGTGCCACCAGCCGGGAGGGCCTGGGAAATGAGCAGTTCTTC. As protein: CATSREGLGNEQFF.

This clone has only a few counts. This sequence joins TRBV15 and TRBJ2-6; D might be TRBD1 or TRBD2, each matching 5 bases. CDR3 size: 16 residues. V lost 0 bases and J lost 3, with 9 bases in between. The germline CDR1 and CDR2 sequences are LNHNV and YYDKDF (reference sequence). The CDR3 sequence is CATSREPGSGANVLTF. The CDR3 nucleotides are TGTGCCACCAGCAGAGAACCAGGGAGTGGGGCCAACGTCCTGACTTTC. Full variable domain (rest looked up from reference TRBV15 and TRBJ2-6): DAMVIQNPRYQVTQFGKPVTLSCSQTLNHNVMYWYQQKSSQAPKLLFHYYDKDFNNEADTPDNFQSRRPNTSFCFLDIRSPGLGDTAMYLCATSREPGSGANVLTFGAGSRLTVL.

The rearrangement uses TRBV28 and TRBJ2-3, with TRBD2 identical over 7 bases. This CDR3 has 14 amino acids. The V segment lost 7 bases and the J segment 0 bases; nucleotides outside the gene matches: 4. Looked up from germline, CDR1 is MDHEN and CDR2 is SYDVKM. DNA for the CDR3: TGTGCCAGCACTTGGGGGGGGAGCACAGATACGCAGTATTTT. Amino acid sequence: CASTWGGSTDTQYF.

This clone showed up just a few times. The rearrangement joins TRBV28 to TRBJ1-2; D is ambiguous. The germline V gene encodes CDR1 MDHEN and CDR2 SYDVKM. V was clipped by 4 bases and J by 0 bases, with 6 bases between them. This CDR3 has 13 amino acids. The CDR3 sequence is CASSSHTNYGYTF. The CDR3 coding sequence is TGTGCCAGCAGTTCACACACTAACTATGGCTACACCTTC.

The CDR3 DNA sequence: TGTGCCAGCAGCTCCGCGGGACTAGCGGGAGTAGAGACCCAGTACTTC. Translation: CASSSAGLAGVETQYF. This chain joins TRBV5-4 and TRBJ2-5; 14 bases line up with TRBD2. Germline lookup yields CDR1 SGHNT and CDR2 YYREEE (reference sequence). The CDR3 sequence is 16 residues long. V gave up 3 bases and J gave up 4 bases; unmatched junction bases: 5.

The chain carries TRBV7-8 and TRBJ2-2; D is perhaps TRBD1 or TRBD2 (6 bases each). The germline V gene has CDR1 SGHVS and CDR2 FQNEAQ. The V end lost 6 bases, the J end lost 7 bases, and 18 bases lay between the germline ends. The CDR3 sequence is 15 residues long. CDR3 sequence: CASSLQGLLGGELFF. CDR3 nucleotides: TGTGCCAGCAGTTTACAGGGACTTCTAGGCGGGGAGCTGTTTTTT.

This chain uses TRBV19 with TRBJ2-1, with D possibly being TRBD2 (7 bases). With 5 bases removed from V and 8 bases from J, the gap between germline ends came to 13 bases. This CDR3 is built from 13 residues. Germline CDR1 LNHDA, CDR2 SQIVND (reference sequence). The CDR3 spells CASSGEGGYEQFF. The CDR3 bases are TGTGCCAGTAGTGGAGAGGGGGGGTATGAGCAGTTCTTC.

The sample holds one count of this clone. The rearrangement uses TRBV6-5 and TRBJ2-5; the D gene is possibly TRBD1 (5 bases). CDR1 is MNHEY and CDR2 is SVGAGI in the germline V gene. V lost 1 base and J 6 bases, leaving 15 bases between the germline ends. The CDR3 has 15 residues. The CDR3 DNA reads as TGTGCCAGCAGTTACTTTCCCAGGGAAGTAAAGACCCAGTACTTC. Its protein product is CASSYFPREVKTQYF.

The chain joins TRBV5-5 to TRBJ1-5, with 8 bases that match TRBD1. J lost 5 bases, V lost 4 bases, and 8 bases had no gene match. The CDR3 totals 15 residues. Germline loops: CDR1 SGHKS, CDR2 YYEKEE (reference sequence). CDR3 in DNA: TGTGCCAGCAGCCGGGACAGGTATACTGATCAGCCCCAGCATTTT. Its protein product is CASSRDRYTDQPQHF.

The CDR3 region is CASSLSGTDEQYF. Here the CDR3 DNA reads TGTGCCAGCAGCTTGTCCGGGACCGACGAGCAGTACTTC. The chain recombines TRBV11-2 with TRBJ2-7; the D call may be TRBD1 or TRBD2 (5 bases each). V was pared by 3 bases and J by 5 bases, with 11 bases between. This CDR3 has 13 amino acids. The germline V gene encodes CDR1 SGHAT and CDR2 FQNNGV.

For the CDR3, the DNA is TGTGCTAGTGCCCTACAGGGCGGCGCGCGAGCTTTCTTT. Protein product: CASALQGGARAFF. V gene TRBV12-5 combines with J gene TRBJ1-1; tentative D call: TRBD1 (6 bases). CDR1 and CDR2 (germline): LGHNT, FRNRAP. Trimming stripped 7 bases from V and 10 bases from J, with 19 bases between. The CDR3 loop spans 13 amino acids.

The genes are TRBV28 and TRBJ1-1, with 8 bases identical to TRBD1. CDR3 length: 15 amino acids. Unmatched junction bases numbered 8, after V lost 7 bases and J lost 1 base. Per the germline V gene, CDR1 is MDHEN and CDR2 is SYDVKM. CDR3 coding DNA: TGTGCCAGCAATAGCAGGGGGCTCGAGAACACTGAAGCTTTCTTT. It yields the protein CASNSRGLENTEAFF. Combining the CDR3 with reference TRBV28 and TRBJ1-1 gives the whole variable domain DVKVTQSSRYLVKRTGEKVFLECVQDMDHENMFWYRQDPGLGLRLIYFSYDVKMKEKGDIPEGYSVSREKKERFSLILESASTNQTSMYLCASNSRGLENTEAFFGQGTRLTVV.

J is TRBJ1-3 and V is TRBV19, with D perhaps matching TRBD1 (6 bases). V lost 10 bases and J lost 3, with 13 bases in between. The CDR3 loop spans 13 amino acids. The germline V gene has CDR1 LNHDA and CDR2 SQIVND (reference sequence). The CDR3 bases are TGTGCCACAGTCGGGGGGCGTGGAAACACCATATATTTT. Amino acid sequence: CATVGGRGNTIYF.